These T cell receptor beta chains were read from a single sample in a study of blood T cell repertoires in COVID-19. Measured with immunoSEQ multiplex PCR; TCRdb has only the in-frame clones, and not every one. The sample lists about 280,000 clones, approximately 86% occurring once. Sequences were obtained from peripheral blood. These receptors originate from a woman in her 70s with COVID-19, enrolled during active disease. Both conserved end residues are trimmed from each CDR3.

CDR3 protein: ASFRVDRGNYGYT
J gene: TRBJ1-2
V gene: TRBV28

CDR3 protein: ASSPTVQDYEQY
J gene: TRBJ2-7
V gene: TRBV5-1

CDR3 protein: ASGPAGLNIQY
J gene: TRBJ2-4
V gene: TRBV10-1

CDR3 protein: ASRDWASGGALGTDTQY
J gene: TRBJ2-3
V gene: TRBV19

CDR3 protein: AISDPAGETPYEQY
J gene: TRBJ2-7
V gene: TRBV10-3

CDR3 protein: ASSLAGGGSTDTQY
J gene: TRBJ2-3
V gene: TRBV5-4

CDR3 protein: ASSDGQTTNEKLF
J gene: TRBJ1-4
V gene: TRBV7-9

CDR3 protein: ASNPSGTSGYNEQF
J gene: TRBJ2-1
V gene: TRBV3-1/TRBV3-2

CDR3 protein: ASSLESQGSNQPQH
J gene: TRBJ1-5
V gene: TRBV7-9

CDR3 protein: ASSYPSGGSYEQY
J gene: TRBJ2-7
V gene: TRBV6-2/TRBV6-3

CDR3 protein: ASSLTVATNEKLF
J gene: TRBJ1-4
V gene: TRBV5-4

CDR3 protein: ASIGTVHNEQF
J gene: TRBJ2-1
V gene: TRBV2

CDR3 protein: ASSTTLQNTEAF
J gene: TRBJ1-1
V gene: TRBV5-4

CDR3 protein: ASSDHYRGPLNTEAF
J gene: TRBJ1-1
V gene: TRBV6-4

CDR3 protein: ASSPRSTSGNEQF
J gene: TRBJ2-1
V gene: TRBV13

CDR3 protein: ASKRGDGELF
J gene: TRBJ2-2
V gene: TRBV6-5

CDR3 protein: ASSDRVPSGANVLT
J gene: TRBJ2-6
V gene: TRBV27

CDR3 protein: ASRSTGYTGELF
J gene: TRBJ2-2
V gene: TRBV7-3

CDR3 protein: ASSLLAGGHAGELF
J gene: TRBJ2-2
V gene: TRBV11-2

CDR3 protein: ASSLWGESYNEQF
J gene: TRBJ2-1
V gene: TRBV27

CDR3 protein: ASSPHGGESPDTQY
J gene: TRBJ2-3
V gene: TRBV7-2

CDR3 protein: ASSPGQGAVSPLH
J gene: TRBJ1-6
V gene: TRBV14